This T cell receptor (beta chain) was sequenced in a study of OX40 agonist ivuxolimab in advanced cancers. Study-wide findings and caveats: The work left the antigen specificity of expanded peripheral T cells undetermined.

Repertoires were generated with immunoSEQ multiplex PCR, while TCRdb's copy carries only in-frame clones and drops some. The profile shows around 15,000 clones, just over 85% of them singletons. The CDR3 runs 16 residues. Trimming stripped 1 base from V and 0 bases from J, with 13 bases between. The germline V gene has CDR1 SGHRS and CDR2 YFSETQ. The table lists this clone with a few counts. What it binds is unknown. The input for sequencing was CD4+ or CD8+ T cells sorted from blood, taken in a trial of the OX40 agonist ivuxolimab. The clonotype was recovered from an adult with an advanced solid tumor such as melanoma, head and neck, liver or kidney cancer. The gene calls are TRBV5-1 and TRBJ1-1; no clear D gene. The CDR3 reads CASSLSLGSMNTEAFF. CDR3 DNA: TGCGCCAGCAGCTTGAGTCTGGGCTCCATGAACACTGAAGCTTTCTTT.